Following are 9 T cell receptor beta chains from one sample sequenced in a study of cytomegalovirus exposure and HLA in healthy donors. PCR amplification relied on 60 Vbeta primers (plus 13 Jbeta primers). Clones were read by immunoSEQ multiplex PCR, and TCRdb kept only the in-frame ones, dropping some. This sample yields 150,000 to 200,000 clones, of which 80% to 90% are seen a single time; about a tenth belongs to the top ten. The sample taken for sequencing was PBMCs. These receptors were collected from a man aged 18-30 years in good health and CMV-seropositive.

This chain connects TRBV27 to TRBJ1-3; 8 bases map to TRBD1. The germline gives CDR1 MNHEY, CDR2 SMNVEV (reference sequence). The CDR3 length is 16 residues. The V segment lost 9 bases and the J segment 1 base; nucleotides outside the gene matches: 11. The CDR3 sequence: CARRGRGRGSGNTIYF. CDR3 nucleotide sequence: TGTGCCAGGCGGGGCAGGGGGCGAGGGTCTGGAAACACCATATATTTT.

The rearrangement uses TRBV5-1 and TRBJ1-1, with D possibly TRBD1 on 6 matching bases. CDR3 length equals 14 residues. Germline-derived CDR1 and CDR2 are SGHRS and YFSETQ. The V end was cut by 4 bases, the J end by 3 bases, with 13 bases between. The CDR3: CASSLTGQDTEAFF. CDR3 nucleotide sequence: TGCGCCAGCAGCCTTACAGGGCAGGACACTGAAGCTTTCTTT.

The chain recombines TRBV4-3 with TRBJ2-5, with TRBD2 identical over 9 bases. The CDR3 contains 16 residues. J gave up 7 bases and V 0 bases, and 9 bases lay outside the gene matches. Per the germline V gene, CDR1 is LGHNA and CDR2 is YSLEER. The CDR3 DNA reads as TGCGCCAGCAGCCAAGAGATGAGCGGGGGGAGGGGGACCCAGTACTTC. Encoded protein: CASSQEMSGGRGTQYF.

V is TRBV19 and J is TRBJ2-5, with 8 bases aligning to TRBD1. The trim removed 2 bases at V and 0 bases at J, leaving 5 bases unmatched. CDR1 and CDR2 from the germline V gene are LNHDA and SQIVND (reference sequence). The CDR3 runs 16 residues. The CDR3 coding sequence is TGTGCCAGTAGTATATGGCAGGGGGCGTACCAAGAGACCCAGTACTTC. Protein sequence: CASSIWQGAYQETQYF.

The rearrangement links TRBV25-1 to TRBJ2-5; D unclear. The DNA end is a closer match to TRBJ2-7, so the J assignment may be wrong. Germline lookup yields CDR1 MGHDK and CDR2 SYGVNS. CDR3 length equals 10 residues. The CDR3 is CASLSYEQYF. CDR3 nucleotides: TGTGCCAGCCTCTCCTACGAGCAGTACTTC.

V usage is TRBV13 and J usage is TRBJ2-3, with a weak D call TRBD2 (6 bases). Trimming took off 5 bases at V and 0 bases at J, with 12 bases between the two ends. Germline lookup yields CDR1 PRHDT and CDR2 FYEKMQ (reference sequence). The CDR3 loop spans 15 amino acids. The CDR3 DNA is TGTGCCAGCAGCCCACTTCGGGGGAGCACAGATACGCAGTATTTT. Translating it yields CASSPLRGSTDTQYF.

The rearrangement joins TRBV2 to TRBJ2-5; 12 bases agree with TRBD2. V gave up 4 bases and J gave up 5 bases; unmatched junction bases: 8. The V gene's germline CDR1 is SNHLY and CDR2 FYNNEI. This CDR3 spans 16 amino acids. The CDR3 region has the DNA TGTGCCAGCAGTGCCGCTAGCGGGGGGGCCAGTGAGACCCAGTACTTC. The encoded protein is CASSAASGGASETQYF. The whole variable domain, remainder taken from reference TRBV2 and TRBJ2-5, is EPEVTQTPSHQVTQMGQEVILRCVPISNHLYFYWYRQILGQKVEFLVSFYNNEISEKSEIFDDQFSVERPDGSNFTLKIRSTKLEDSAMYFCASSAASGGASETQYFGPGTRLLVL.

The chain is built from TRBV19 and TRBJ1-1; 7 positions agree with TRBD1. The CDR3 contains 15 residues. Germline V gene data show CDR1 as LNHDA and CDR2 as SQIVND (reference sequence). The J segment lost 1 base and the V segment lost 7 bases, leaving 9 bases of the junction unmatched. The CDR3 here is CASIRAGTANTEAFF. In DNA form, the CDR3 reads TGTGCCAGTATCCGCGCCGGGACAGCGAACACTGAAGCTTTCTTT.

This clone came up once. This rearrangement joins TRBV13 to TRBJ1-1; 9 bases are a match to TRBD1. Germline-derived CDR1 and CDR2 are PRHDT and FYEKMQ (reference sequence). CDR3 length equals 14 residues. After removal of 3 bases from V and 11 bases from J, the junction contained 10 bases not matched to a gene. The DNA for the CDR3 is TGTGCCAGCAGCTTTGGAAAGGGACAGGGACTTGCTTTCTTT. It translates to CASSFGKGQGLAFF.